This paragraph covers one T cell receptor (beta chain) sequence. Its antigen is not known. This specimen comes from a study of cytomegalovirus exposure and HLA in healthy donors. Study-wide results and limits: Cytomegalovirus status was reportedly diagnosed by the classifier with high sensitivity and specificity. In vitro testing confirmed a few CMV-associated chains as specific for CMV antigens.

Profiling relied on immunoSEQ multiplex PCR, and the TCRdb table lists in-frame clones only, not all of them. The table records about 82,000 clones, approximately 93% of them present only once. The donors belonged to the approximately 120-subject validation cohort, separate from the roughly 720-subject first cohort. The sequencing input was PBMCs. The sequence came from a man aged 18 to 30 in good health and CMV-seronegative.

For the CDR3, the DNA is TGTGCCAGCAGTTACAACTCGGGTCGCTACGAGCAGTACTTC. It encodes CASSYNSGRYEQYF. The chain is built from TRBV6-5 and TRBJ2-7; D gene ambiguous. Trimming cost V 2 bases and J 3 bases, with 11 bases left between them. Germline V gene sequence: CDR1 MNHEY, CDR2 SVGAGI. The CDR3 is 14 residues long.